The sequence of this T cell receptor beta chain was determined in a study of T cell responses to AZD1222 COVID-19 vaccine. This table comes from immunoSEQ multiplex PCR, and its TCRdb copy is limited to in-frame clones, with some not included. The sample consists of some 120,000 clones, roughly 92% of them appearing once. With respect to this clone: What it binds is unknown.

Study-level results: The reported proportion of spike-specific TCRs targeting unmutated variant regions was nearly half. Baseline antibody screening turned up just a handful of seropositive AZD1222 recipients. There were vaccine-associated CD4 TCRs across spike, dominant at 160-218 and 743-854. Spike-specific TCR breadth and depth rose after two AZD1222 doses.

This receptor was taken from an adult who received the AZD1222 COVID-19 vaccine. The specimen was peripheral blood, collected 28 days after the second AZD1222 dose.

CDR3 protein: CASSRWVGEQPEQYF. The DNA of the CDR3 is TGTGCCAGCAGTCGTTGGGTGGGGGAGCAACCCGAGCAGTACTTC. The chain couples TRBV7-9 to TRBJ2-7; D assignment may be TRBD1 or TRBD2 (5 bases each). Trimming took off 6 bases at V and 6 bases at J, with 21 bases between the two ends. The CDR3 contains 15 residues. CDR1 is SEHNR and CDR2 is FQNEAQ in the germline V gene (reference sequence).